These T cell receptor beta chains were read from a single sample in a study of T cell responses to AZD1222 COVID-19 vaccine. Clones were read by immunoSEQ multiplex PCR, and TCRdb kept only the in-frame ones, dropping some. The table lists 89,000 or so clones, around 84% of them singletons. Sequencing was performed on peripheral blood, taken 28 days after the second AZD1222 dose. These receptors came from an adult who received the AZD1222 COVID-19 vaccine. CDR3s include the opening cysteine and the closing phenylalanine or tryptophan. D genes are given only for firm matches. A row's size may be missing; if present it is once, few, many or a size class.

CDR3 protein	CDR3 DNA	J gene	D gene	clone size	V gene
CASSPLFEQPQHF	TGTGCCAGCAGCCCTCTTTTTGAACAGCCCCAGCATTTT	TRBJ1-5	.	.	TRBV6-2/TRBV6-3
CASSMEAGTDPNQPQHF	TGTGCCAGTAGTATGGAGGCTGGGACAGACCCCAATCAGCCCCAGCATTTT	TRBJ1-5	TRBD1	.	TRBV19
CASSPTFGEQFF	TGTGCCAGCAGCCCGACCTTTGGCGAGCAGTTCTTC	TRBJ2-1	.	.	TRBV3-1/TRBV3-2
CASSMVGLAGANVLTF	TGTGCCAGTAGTATGGTTGGGTTAGCAGGGGCCAACGTCCTGACTTTC	TRBJ2-6	.	.	TRBV19
CASSLGQGTFTGELFF	TGTGCCAGCAGTTTGGGACAGGGGACGTTCACCGGGGAGCTGTTTTTT	TRBJ2-2	TRBD1	few	TRBV27
CASSVAQGSYGYTF	TGTGCCAGTAGTGTTGCACAGGGATCCTATGGCTACACCTTC	TRBJ1-2	.	few	TRBV19
CASSPTSFSGNTIYF	TGCGCCAGCAGCCCGACATCGTTCTCTGGAAACACCATATATTTT	TRBJ1-3	.	.	TRBV5-1
CASSPPGGTSYNEQFF	TGTGCCAGCTCACCACCAGGGGGGACCTCCTACAATGAGCAGTTCTTC	TRBJ2-1	.	.	TRBV18
CASSTESRRRHLQETQYF	TGTGCCAGCAGCACTGAGAGCAGGAGACGCCACCTGCAAGAGACCCAGTACTTC	TRBJ2-5	.	.	TRBV5-6
CSVVRPANTEAFF	TGCAGCGTTGTCCGACCGGCGAACACTGAAGCTTTCTTT	TRBJ1-1	.	.	TRBV29-1
CASSPQGQGTNGYTF	TGTGCCAGCTCACCCCAGGGACAGGGAACAAATGGCTACACCTTC	TRBJ1-2	TRBD1	.	TRBV18
CASSSPTGLYGYTF	TGTGCCAGCAGTTCCCCGACAGGGCTCTATGGCTACACCTTC	TRBJ1-2	TRBD1	.	TRBV6-5
CSASSADPNQPQHF	TGCAGTGCTAGTTCAGCGGACCCCAATCAGCCCCAGCATTTT	TRBJ1-5	.	.	TRBV20-1
CASIGSSYEQYF	TGTGCCAGCATAGGCAGCTCCTACGAGCAGTACTTC	TRBJ2-7	.	.	TRBV6-5
CASQDRWGSEQYF	TGTGCCAGCCAGGACAGGTGGGGGTCCGAGCAGTACTTC	TRBJ2-7	TRBD1	many	TRBV6-5
CASSEGDSPQETQYF	TGTGCCAGCAGTGAAGGGGACAGTCCCCAAGAGACCCAGTACTTC	TRBJ2-5	TRBD1	.	TRBV2
CASSRGGGRENYGYTF	TGTGCCAGCAGCCGAGGCGGGGGGAGGGAAAACTATGGCTACACCTTC	TRBJ1-2	.	.	TRBV5-4
CASSQELAVWETQYF	TGTGCCAGCAGTCAAGAACTAGCGGTATGGGAGACCCAGTACTTC	TRBJ2-5	TRBD2	.	TRBV11-2
CASSYGVGRYF	TGTGCCAGCAGTTACGGGGTGGGTCGGTACTTC	TRBJ2-7	.	.	TRBV6-2/TRBV6-3
CSVVPTSGRSGAQFF	TGCAGCGTTGTTCCGACTAGCGGGAGGTCTGGAGCTCAGTTCTTC	TRBJ2-1	TRBD2	.	TRBV29-1
CASSSGGTVAANEKLFF	TGTGCCAGCAGCTCCGGGGGAACCGTCGCCGCTAATGAAAAACTGTTTTTT	TRBJ1-4	.	.	TRBV9
CASSLRAGGPDTQYF	TGTGCCAGCAGTTTACGAGCGGGGGGGCCCGATACGCAGTATTTT	TRBJ2-3	TRBD2	.	TRBV28